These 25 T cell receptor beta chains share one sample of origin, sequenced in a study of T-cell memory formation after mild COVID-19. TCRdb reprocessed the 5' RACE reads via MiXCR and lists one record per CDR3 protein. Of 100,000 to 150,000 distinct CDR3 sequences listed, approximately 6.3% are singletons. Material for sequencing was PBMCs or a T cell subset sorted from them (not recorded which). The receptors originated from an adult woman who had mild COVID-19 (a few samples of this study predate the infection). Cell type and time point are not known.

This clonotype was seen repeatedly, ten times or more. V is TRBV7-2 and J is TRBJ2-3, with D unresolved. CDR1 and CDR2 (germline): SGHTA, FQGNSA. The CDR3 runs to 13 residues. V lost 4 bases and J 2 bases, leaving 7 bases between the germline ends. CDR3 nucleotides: TGTGCCAGCAGCTCACCCTCCACAGATACGCAGTATTTT. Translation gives CASSSPSTDTQYF.

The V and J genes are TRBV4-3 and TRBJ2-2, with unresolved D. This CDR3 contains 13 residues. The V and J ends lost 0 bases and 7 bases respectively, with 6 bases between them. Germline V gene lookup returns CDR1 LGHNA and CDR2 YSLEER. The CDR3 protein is CASSQDLGGELFF. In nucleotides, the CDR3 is TGCGCCAGCAGCCAAGATCTTGGCGGGGAGCTGTTTTTT.

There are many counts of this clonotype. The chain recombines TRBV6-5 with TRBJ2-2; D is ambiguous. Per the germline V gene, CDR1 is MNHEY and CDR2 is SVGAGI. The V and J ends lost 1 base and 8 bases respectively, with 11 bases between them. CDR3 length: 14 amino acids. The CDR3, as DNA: TGTGCCAGCAGTTACTTACTGTTGAAAGGGGAGCTGTTTTTT. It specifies CASSYLLLKGELFF.

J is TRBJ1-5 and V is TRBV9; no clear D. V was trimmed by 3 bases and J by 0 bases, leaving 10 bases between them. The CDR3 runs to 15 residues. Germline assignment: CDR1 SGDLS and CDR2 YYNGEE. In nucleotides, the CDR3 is TGTGCCAGCAGCGCCGACGGATATAGCAATCAGCCCCAGCATTTT. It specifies CASSADGYSNQPQHF.

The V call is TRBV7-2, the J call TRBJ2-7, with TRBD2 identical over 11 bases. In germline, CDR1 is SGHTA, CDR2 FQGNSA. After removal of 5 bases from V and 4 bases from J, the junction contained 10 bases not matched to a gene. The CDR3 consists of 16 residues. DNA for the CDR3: TGTGCCAGCAGCAGTCAAGGGACTAGCGGAATATACGAGCAGTACTTC. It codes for CASSSQGTSGIYEQYF.

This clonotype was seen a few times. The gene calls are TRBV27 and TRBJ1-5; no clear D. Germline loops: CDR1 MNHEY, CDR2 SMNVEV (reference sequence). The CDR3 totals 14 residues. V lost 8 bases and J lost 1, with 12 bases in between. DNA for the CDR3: TGTGCCAGCGGTCGAGGTTGGAGCAATCAGCCCCAGCATTTT. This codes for CASGRGWSNQPQHF.

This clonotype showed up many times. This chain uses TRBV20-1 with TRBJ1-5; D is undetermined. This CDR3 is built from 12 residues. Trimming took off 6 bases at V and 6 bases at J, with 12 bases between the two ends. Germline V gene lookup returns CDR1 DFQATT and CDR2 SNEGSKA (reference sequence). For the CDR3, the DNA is TGCAGTGCAGGGAAGGGCGGTCAGCCCCAGCATTTT. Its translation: CSAGKGGQPQHF.

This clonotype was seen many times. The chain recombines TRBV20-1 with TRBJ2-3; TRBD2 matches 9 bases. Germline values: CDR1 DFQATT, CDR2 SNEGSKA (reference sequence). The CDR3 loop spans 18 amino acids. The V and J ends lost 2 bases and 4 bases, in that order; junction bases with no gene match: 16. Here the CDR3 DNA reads TGCAGTGCTAGATCTCCCGGCGGGGCGGGGGGGCCTCCAGATACGCAGTATTTT. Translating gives CSARSPGGAGGPPDTQYF.

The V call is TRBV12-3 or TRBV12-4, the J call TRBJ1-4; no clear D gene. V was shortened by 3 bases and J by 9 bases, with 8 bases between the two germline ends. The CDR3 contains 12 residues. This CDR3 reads CASSFRRQKLFF. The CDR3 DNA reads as TGTGCCAGCAGTTTCCGTAGGCAAAAACTGTTTTTT.

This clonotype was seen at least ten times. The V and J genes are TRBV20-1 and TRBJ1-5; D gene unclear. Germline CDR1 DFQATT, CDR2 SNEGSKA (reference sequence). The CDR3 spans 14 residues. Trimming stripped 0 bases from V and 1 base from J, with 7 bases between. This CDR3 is CSARDRQSNQPQHF. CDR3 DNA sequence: TGCAGTGCTAGAGATAGACAAAGCAATCAGCCCCAGCATTTT.

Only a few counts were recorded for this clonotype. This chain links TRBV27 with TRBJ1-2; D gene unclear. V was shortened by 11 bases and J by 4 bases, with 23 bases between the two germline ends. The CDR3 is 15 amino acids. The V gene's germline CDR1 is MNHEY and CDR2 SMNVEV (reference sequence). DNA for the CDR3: TGTGCCGCCGGTGGCGGGGTGGCTGGAAGCTATGGCTACACCTTC. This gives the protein CAAGGGVAGSYGYTF.

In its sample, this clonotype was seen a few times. This chain's CDR3 is CASRPAGTPGANVLTF. CDR3 DNA: TGTGCCAGCAGACCAGCAGGGACACCTGGGGCCAACGTCCTGACTTTC. The gene calls are TRBV6-5 and TRBJ2-6; possible D gene TRBD1, 6 bases. There are 16 residues in the CDR3. Germline V CDR1 and CDR2: MNHEY, SVGAGI. V dropped 6 bases and J dropped 2 bases, with 14 bases sitting between them.

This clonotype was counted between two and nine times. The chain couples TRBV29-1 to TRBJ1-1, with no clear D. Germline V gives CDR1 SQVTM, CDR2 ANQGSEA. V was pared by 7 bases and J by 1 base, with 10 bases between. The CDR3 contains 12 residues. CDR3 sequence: CSGFSRNTEAFF. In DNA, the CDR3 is TGCAGCGGGTTCTCCAGGAACACTGAAGCTTTCTTT.

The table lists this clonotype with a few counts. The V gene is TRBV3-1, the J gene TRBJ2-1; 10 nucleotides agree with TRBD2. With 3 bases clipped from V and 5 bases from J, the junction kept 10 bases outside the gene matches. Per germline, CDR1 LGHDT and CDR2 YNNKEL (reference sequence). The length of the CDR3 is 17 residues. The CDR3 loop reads CASSHPERLAGDNEQFF. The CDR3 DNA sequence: TGTGCCAGCAGCCACCCGGAACGGCTAGCGGGGGACAATGAGCAGTTCTTC.

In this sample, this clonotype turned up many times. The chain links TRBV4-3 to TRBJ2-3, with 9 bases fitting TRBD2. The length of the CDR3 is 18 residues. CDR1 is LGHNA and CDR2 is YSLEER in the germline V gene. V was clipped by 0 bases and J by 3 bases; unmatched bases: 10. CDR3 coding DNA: TGCGCCAGCAGCCAAGATGTGGGAGGGACTAGCATGACAGATACGCAGTATTTT. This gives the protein CASSQDVGGTSMTDTQYF.

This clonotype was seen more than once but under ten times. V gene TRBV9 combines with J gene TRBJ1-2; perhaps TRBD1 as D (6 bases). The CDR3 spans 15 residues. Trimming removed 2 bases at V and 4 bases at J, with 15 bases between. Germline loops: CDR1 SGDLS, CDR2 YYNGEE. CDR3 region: CASSVGTSRSYGYTF. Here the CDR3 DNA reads TGTGCCAGCAGCGTGGGGACATCAAGATCCTATGGCTACACCTTC.

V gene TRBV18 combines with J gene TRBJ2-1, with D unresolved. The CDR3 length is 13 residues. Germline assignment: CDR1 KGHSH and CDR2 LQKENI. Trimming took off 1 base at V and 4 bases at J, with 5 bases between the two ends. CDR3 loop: CASSPQGYNEQFF. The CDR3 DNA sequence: TGTGCCAGCTCACCACAGGGTTACAATGAGCAGTTCTTC.

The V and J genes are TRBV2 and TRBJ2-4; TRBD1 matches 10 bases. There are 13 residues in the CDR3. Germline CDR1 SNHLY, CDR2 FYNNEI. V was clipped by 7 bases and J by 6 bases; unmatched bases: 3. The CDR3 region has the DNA TGTGCCAGCAAAGGACAGGGGGTAAACATTCAGTACTTC. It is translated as CASKGQGVNIQYF.

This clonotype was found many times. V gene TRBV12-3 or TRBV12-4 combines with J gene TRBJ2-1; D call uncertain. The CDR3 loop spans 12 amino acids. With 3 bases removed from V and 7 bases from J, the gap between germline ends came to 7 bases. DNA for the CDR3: TGTGCCAGCAGTTTTAGGAAGAATGAGCAGTTCTTC. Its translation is CASSFRKNEQFF.

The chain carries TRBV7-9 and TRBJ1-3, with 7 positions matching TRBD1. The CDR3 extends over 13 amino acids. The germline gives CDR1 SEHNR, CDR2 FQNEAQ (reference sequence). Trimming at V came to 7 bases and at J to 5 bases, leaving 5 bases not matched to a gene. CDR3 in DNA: TGTGCCAGCAACGACAGGGTGAGAAACACCATATATTTT. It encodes CASNDRVRNTIYF.

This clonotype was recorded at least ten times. The CDR3 DNA is TGTGCCAGCAGCTTAGGGATCCGCAGCGGGGGGCCTGAGCAGTTCTTC. Its protein product is CASSLGIRSGGPEQFF. This chain connects TRBV11-2 to TRBJ2-1; TRBD2 aligns across 9 bases. This CDR3 has 16 amino acids. CDR1 is SGHAT, CDR2 FQNNGV, per germline. V dropped 1 base and J dropped 9; count of bases not matched to a gene: 10.

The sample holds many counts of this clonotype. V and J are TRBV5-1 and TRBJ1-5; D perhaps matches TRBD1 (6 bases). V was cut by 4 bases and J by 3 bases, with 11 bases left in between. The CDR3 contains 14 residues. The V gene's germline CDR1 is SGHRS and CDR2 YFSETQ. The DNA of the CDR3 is TGCGCCAGCAGCGAAGGGGGGAACAATCAGCCCCAGCATTTT. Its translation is CASSEGGNNQPQHF. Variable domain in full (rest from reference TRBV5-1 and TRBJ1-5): KAGVTQTPRYLIKTRGQQVTLSCSPISGHRSVSWYQQTPGQGLQFLFEYFSETQRNKGNFPGRFSGRQFSNSRSEMNVSTLELGDSALYLCASSEGGNNQPQHFGDGTRLSIL.

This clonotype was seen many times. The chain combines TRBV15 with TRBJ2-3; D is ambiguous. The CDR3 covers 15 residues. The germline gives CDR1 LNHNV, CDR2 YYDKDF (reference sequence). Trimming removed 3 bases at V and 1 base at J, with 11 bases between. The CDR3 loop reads CATSRAPGRTDTQYF. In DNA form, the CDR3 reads TGTGCCACCAGCAGGGCCCCCGGTCGCACAGATACGCAGTATTTT.

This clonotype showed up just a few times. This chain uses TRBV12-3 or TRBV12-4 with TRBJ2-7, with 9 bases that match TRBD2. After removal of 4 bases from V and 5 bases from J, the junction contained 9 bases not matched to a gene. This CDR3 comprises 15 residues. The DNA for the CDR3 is TGTGCCAGCAGTTCTCTAGCGGGAACTCAAAACGAGCAGTACTTC. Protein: CASSSLAGTQNEQYF.

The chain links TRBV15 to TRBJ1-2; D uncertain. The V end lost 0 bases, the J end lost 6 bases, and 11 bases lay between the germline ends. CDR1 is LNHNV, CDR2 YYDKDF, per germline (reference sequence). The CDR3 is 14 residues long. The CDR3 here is CATSRERTGNGYTF. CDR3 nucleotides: TGTGCCACCAGCAGAGAGAGGACCGGGAATGGCTACACCTTC. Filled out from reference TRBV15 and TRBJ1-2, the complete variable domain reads DAMVIQNPRYQVTQFGKPVTLSCSQTLNHNVMYWYQQKSSQAPKLLFHYYDKDFNNEADTPDNFQSRRPNTSFCFLDIRSPGLGDTAMYLCATSRERTGNGYTFGSGTRLTVV.